This is a list of T cell receptor beta chains from one sample in a study of blood T cell repertoires in COVID-19. Sequencing used immunoSEQ multiplex PCR; TCRdb keeps in-frame clones, though not all of them. The sample carries 88,000 or so clones, over 75% recorded once. Input material: peripheral blood. The source is an elderly man with acute or convalescent COVID-19. Each CDR3 is given with its conserved first and last residue. The D gene is left open where the match is weak. The size field is filled for only some rows; it gives once, few, many or a size class.

clone_size,d_call,v_call,j_call,cdr3_nt,cdr3_aa
-,TRBD1,TRBV6-6,TRBJ2-7,TGTGCCAGCACTAGGGACAGGGGGTTATCCGAGCAGTACTTC,CASTRDRGLSEQYF
-,-,TRBV2,TRBJ1-5,TGTGCCAGCAGTGAGAGCAGGGCGTGGAATCAGCCCCAGCATTTT,CASSESRAWNQPQHF
-,-,TRBV9,TRBJ1-1,TGTGCCAGCAGCGTAGACGTACAACCCACTGAAGCTTTCTTT,CASSVDVQPTEAFF
-,TRBD1,TRBV5-4,TRBJ2-1,TGTGCCAGCAGGTCCGGGACAGAAACGCCCTACAATGAGCAGTTCTTC,CASRSGTETPYNEQFF
-,-,TRBV5-8,TRBJ2-1,TGTGCCAGCCATCGGGACTCCTCCTACAATGAGCAGTTCTTC,CASHRDSSYNEQFF
few,-,TRBV6-5,TRBJ1-2,TGTGCCAGCAGTTCCGACAGCTATGGCTACACCTTC,CASSSDSYGYTF
-,TRBD2,TRBV2,TRBJ2-3,TGTGCCAGCAGCCCTAGCGGGGCCCGCACAGATACGCAGTATTTT,CASSPSGARTDTQYF
-,TRBD1,TRBV5-8,TRBJ1-1,TGTGCCAGCACCGGAGGGGACAGGGGCCCCAAAGCTTTCTTT,CASTGGDRGPKAFF
-,TRBD2,TRBV24-1,TRBJ2-1,TGTGCCACCAGTGAGACTAGCGGGGTTTCCTACAATGAGCAGTTCTTC,CATSETSGVSYNEQFF
-,TRBD2,TRBV3-1/TRBV3-2,TRBJ2-7,TGTGCCAGCAGCCAAGATAATAGGCTAGCGGGGGTCTACGAGCAGTACTTC,CASSQDNRLAGVYEQYF
-,TRBD1,TRBV5-8,TRBJ2-3,TGTGCCAGCAGCTTGACAGGGGGCGACGCAGATACGCAGTATTTT,CASSLTGGDADTQYF
-,TRBD2,TRBV25-1,TRBJ2-2,TGTGCCAGCAGTGAATGGGGGAGCGGGGCCTCCGGGGAGCTGTTTTTT,CASSEWGSGASGELFF
once,-,TRBV30,TRBJ1-5,TGTGCCTGGAGTGTACAGAGTGGGAATCAGCCCCAGCATTTT,CAWSVQSGNQPQHF
-,-,TRBV13,TRBJ2-5,TGTGCCAGCAGCTTGGGCACAGCGGGCCAAGAGACCCAGTACTTC,CASSLGTAGQETQYF
-,TRBD1,TRBV5-1,TRBJ1-1,TGCGCCAGCAGCAAGGGACAGATGAACACTGAAGCTTTCTTT,CASSKGQMNTEAFF
-,TRBD1,TRBV5-5,TRBJ1-1,TGTGCCAGCAGCTCCGGGACAGGGGGCCTGAACACTGAAGCTTTCTTT,CASSSGTGGLNTEAFF
-,-,TRBV18,TRBJ1-1,TGTGCCAGCTCACCAACGGGAACGAGCACTGAAGCTTTCTTT,CASSPTGTSTEAFF
-,-,TRBV5-1,TRBJ1-2,TGCGCCAGCAGCTTGGATCGGACTAACCCTAACTATGGCTACACCTTC,CASSLDRTNPNYGYTF
once,TRBD1,TRBV18,TRBJ1-6,TGTGCCAGCTCACCACCGGACAGGGCTAATTCACCCCTCCACTTT,CASSPPDRANSPLHF
-,-,TRBV9,TRBJ2-6,TGTGCCAGCAGCGTACTAAAAACGGCCAACGTCCTGACTTTC,CASSVLKTANVLTF
once,-,TRBV6-6,TRBJ1-3,TGTGCCAGCAGTCATGGGACGGCGGCGGGAGCGAGCTCTGGAAACACCATATATTTT,CASSHGTAAGASSGNTIYF
-,-,TRBV5-1,TRBJ2-2,TGCGCCAGCAGCAAGCAGGGGTCCGGGACCGGGGAGCTGTTTTTT,CASSKQGSGTGELFF
-,TRBD2,TRBV6-5,TRBJ2-3,TGTGCCAGCAGTTCGGGACCGGGGGGAGATACGCAGTATTTT,CASSSGPGGDTQYF
-,-,TRBV7-8,TRBJ2-3,TGTGCCAGCAGCTTAGCCGGACTGTCCCCGGATACGCAGTATTTT,CASSLAGLSPDTQYF
-,-,TRBV4-1,TRBJ1-4,TGCGCCAGCAGCCCGACAGGCGCCCTTAATGAAAAACTGTTTTTT,CASSPTGALNEKLFF
-,TRBD2,TRBV14,TRBJ2-3,TGTGCCAGCAGCCCGGGCCTAGCGGTCCGACAAGATACGCAGTATTTT,CASSPGLAVRQDTQYF
-,TRBD2,TRBV11-3,TRBJ2-3,TGTGCCAGCAGCCCCCGGACTAGCGGGGGGACAGATACGCAGTATTTT,CASSPRTSGGTDTQYF
once,TRBD1,TRBV30,TRBJ1-4,TGTGCCGGAGGGACAGTCGGTGAAAAACTGTTTTTT,CAGGTVGEKLFF